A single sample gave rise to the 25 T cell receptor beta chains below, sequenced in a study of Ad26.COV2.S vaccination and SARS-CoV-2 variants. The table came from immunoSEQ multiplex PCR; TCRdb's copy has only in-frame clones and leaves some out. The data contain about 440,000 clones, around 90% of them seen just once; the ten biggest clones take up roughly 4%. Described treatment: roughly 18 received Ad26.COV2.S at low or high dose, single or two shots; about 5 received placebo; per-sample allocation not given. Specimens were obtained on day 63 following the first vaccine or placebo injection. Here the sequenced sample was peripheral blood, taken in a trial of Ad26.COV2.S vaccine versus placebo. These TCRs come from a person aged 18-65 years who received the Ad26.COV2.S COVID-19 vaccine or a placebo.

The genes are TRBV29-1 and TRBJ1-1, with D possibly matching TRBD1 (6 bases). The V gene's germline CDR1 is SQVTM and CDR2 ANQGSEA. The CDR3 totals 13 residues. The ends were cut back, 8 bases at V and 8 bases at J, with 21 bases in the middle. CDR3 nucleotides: TGCAGCTCTAACGAGGGGGGAAGGGCCGAAGCTTTCTTT. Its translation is CSSNEGGRAEAFF.

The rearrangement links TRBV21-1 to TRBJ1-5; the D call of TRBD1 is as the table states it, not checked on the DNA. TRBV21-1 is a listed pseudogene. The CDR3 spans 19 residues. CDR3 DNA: TGTGCCAGCAGCAAAGCTTGTTGGGACAGGGCAAATTGCAATCAGCCCCAGCATTTT. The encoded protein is CASSKACWDRANCNQPQHF.

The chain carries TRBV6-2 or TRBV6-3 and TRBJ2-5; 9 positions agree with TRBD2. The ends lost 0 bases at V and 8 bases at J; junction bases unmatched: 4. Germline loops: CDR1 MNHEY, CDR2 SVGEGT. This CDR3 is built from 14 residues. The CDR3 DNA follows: TGTGCCAGCAGTTACTCTAGCGGGAGCTTCACCCAGTACTTC. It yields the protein CASSYSSGSFTQYF.

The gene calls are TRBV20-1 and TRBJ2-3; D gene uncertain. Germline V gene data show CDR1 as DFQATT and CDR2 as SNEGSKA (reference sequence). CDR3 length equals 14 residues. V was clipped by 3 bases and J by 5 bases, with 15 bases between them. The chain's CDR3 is CSASVESRVDTQYF. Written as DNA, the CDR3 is TGCAGTGCTAGTGTGGAGTCTCGCGTAGATACGCAGTATTTT.

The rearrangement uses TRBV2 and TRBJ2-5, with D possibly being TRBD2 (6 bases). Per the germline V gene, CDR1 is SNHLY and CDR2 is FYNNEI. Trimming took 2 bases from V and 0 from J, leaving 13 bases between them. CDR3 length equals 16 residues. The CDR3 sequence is CASSELSGRNQETQYF. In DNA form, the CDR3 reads TGTGCCAGCAGTGAACTTAGCGGTAGAAACCAAGAGACCCAGTACTTC.

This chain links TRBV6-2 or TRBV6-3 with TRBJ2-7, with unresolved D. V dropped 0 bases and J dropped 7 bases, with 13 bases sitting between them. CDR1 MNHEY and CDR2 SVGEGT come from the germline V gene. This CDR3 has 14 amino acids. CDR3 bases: TGTGCCAGCAGTTACTCAGTCCGGTTAGGGGAGCAGTACTTC. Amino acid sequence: CASSYSVRLGEQYF.

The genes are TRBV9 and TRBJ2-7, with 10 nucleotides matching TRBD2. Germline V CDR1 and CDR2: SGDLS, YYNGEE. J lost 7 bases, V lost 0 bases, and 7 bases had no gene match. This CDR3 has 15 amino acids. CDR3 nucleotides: TGTGCCAGCAGCGTAGAGTCTAGCGGGAGCGGGGAGCAGTACTTC. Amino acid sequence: CASSVESSGSGEQYF.

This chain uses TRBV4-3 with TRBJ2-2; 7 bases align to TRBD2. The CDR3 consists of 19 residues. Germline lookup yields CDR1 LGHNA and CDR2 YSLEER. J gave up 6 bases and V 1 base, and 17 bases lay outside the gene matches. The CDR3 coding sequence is TGCGCCAGCAGCCAAGGATCCTTGGCGGGAGAGGGTCGAGCCGGGGAGCTGTTTTTT. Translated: CASSQGSLAGEGRAGELFF.

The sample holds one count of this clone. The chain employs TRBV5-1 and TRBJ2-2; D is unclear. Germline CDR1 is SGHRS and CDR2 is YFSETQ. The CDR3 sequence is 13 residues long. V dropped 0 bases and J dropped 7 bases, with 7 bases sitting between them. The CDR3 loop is CASSLVGGGELFF. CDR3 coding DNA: TGCGCCAGCAGCTTGGTAGGCGGCGGGGAGCTGTTTTTT.

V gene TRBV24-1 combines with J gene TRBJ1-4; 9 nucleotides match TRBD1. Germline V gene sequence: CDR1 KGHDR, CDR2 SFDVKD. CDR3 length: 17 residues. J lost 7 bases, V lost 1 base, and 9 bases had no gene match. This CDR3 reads CATSDLGLVGQGEKLFF. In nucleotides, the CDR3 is TGTGCCACCAGTGATTTAGGTCTCGTGGGACAGGGTGAAAAACTGTTTTTT.

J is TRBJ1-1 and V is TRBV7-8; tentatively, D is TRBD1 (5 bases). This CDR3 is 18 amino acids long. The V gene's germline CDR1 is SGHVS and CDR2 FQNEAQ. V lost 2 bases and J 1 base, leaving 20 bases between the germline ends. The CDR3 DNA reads TGTGCCAGCAGCTTATCCAGGGCTGGCGACCCTAGGAACACTGAAGCTTTCTTT. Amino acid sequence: CASSLSRAGDPRNTEAFF.

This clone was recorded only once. CDR3 residues: CASSLTGRDRAYSNQPQHF. Here the CDR3 DNA reads TGTGCCAGCAGTTTAACGGGGCGGGACAGGGCGTATAGCAATCAGCCCCAGCATTTT. The chain recombines TRBV28 with TRBJ1-5; TRBD1 aligns across 9 bases. The CDR3 is 19 amino acids. Germline-derived CDR1 and CDR2 are MDHEN and SYDVKM. Germline trimming cut 2 bases from V and 0 bases from J; bases unmatched to any gene: 11. The complete variable domain, with remaining parts taken from reference TRBV28 and TRBJ1-5, reads DVKVTQSSRYLVKRTGEKVFLECVQDMDHENMFWYRQDPGLGLRLIYFSYDVKMKEKGDIPEGYSVSREKKERFSLILESASTNQTSMYLCASSLTGRDRAYSNQPQHFGDGTRLSIL.

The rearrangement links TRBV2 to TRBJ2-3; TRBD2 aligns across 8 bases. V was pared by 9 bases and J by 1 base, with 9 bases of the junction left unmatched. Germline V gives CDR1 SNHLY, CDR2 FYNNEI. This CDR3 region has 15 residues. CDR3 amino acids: CASLSSGSGTDTQYF. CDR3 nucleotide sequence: TGTGCCAGTTTGTCTAGCGGGTCCGGCACAGATACGCAGTATTTT.

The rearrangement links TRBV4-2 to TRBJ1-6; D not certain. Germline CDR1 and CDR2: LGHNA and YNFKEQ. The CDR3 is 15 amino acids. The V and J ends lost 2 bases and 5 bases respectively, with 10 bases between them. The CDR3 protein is CASSQPDGNNSPLHF. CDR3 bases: TGTGCCAGCAGCCAACCGGATGGAAATAATTCACCCCTCCACTTT.

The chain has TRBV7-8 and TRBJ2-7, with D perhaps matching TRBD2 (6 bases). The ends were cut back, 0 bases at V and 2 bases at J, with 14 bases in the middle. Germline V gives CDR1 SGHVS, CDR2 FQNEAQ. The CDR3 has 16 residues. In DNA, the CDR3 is TGTGCCAGCAGCTTAGCGAGGGCAGGAGGGGCCTACGAGCAGTACTTC. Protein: CASSLARAGGAYEQYF.

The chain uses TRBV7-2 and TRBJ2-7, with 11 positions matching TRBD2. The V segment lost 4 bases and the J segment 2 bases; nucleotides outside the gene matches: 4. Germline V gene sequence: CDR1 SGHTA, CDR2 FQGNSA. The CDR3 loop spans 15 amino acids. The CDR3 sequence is CASSWGLAETYEQYF. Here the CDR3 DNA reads TGTGCCAGCAGCTGGGGACTAGCGGAAACCTACGAGCAGTACTTC. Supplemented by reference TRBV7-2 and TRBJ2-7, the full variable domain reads GAGVSQSPSNKVTEKGKDVELRCDPISGHTALYWYRQSLGQGLEFLIYFQGNSAPDKSGLPSDRFSAERTGGSVSTLTIQRTQQEDSAVYLCASSWGLAETYEQYFGPGTRLTVT.

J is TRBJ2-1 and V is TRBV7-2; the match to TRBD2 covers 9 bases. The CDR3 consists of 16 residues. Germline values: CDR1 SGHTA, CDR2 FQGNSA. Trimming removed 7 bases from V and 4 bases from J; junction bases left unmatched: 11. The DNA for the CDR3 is TGTGCCAGCAACCCTTGGGGCGGGGGGGCGTACAATGAGCAGTTCTTC. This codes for CASNPWGGGAYNEQFF.

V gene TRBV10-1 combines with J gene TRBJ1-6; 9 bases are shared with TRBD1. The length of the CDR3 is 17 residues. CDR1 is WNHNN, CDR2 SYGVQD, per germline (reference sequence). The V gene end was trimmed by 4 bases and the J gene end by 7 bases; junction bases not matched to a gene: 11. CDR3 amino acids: CASSAFQRDRANSPLHF. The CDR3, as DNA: TGCGCCAGCAGTGCGTTCCAAAGGGACAGGGCCAATTCACCCCTCCACTTT.

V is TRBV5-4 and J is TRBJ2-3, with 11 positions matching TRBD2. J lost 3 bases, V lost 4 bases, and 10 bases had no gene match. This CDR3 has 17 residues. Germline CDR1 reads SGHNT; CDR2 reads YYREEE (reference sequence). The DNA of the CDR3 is TGTGCCAGCAGCCATGACTTAGCGGGAGGGCGGACAGATACGCAGTATTTT. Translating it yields CASSHDLAGGRTDTQYF.

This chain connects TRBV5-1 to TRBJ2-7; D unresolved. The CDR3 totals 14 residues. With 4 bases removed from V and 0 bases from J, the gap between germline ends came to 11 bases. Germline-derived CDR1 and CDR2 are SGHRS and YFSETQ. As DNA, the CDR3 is TGCGCCAGCAGCGAAATAGCTGGCTCCTACGAGCAGTACTTC. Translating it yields CASSEIAGSYEQYF.

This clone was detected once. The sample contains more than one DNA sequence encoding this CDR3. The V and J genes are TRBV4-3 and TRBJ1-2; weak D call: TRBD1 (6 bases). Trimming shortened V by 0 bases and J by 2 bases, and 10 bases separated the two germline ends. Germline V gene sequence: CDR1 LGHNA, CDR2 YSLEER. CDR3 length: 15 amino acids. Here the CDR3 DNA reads TGCGCCAGCAGCCAAGAGGGGAGGGGGAACTATGGCTACACCTTC. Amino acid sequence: CASSQEGRGNYGYTF.

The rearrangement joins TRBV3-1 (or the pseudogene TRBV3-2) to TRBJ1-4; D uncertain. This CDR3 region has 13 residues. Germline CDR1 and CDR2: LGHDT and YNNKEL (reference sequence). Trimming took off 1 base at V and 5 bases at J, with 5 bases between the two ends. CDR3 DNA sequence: TGTGCCAGCAGCCAAGTTGGGAATGAAAAACTGTTTTTT. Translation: CASSQVGNEKLFF.

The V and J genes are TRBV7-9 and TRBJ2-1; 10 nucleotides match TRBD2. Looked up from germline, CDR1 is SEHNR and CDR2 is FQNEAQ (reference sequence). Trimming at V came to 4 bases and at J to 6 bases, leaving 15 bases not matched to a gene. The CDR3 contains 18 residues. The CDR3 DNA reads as TGTGCCAGCAGCTCTAGACTAGCGGGCCTGAGTAGGGGCAATGAGCAGTTCTTC. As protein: CASSSRLAGLSRGNEQFF.

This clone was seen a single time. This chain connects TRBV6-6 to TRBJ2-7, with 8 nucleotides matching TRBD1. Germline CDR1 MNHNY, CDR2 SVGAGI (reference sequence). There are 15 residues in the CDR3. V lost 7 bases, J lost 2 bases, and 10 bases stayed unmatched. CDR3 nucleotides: TGTGCCAGCACCACTTCCGGGACAGGCCCCTACGAGCAGTACTTC. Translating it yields CASTTSGTGPYEQYF.

The CDR3 region has the DNA TGTGCCAGCAGTTACCTCACAGCCGAAGAGACCCAGTACTTC. Protein product: CASSYLTAEETQYF. The chain uses TRBV6-2 or TRBV6-3 and TRBJ2-5; no clear D gene. The CDR3 has 14 residues. Germline lookup yields CDR1 MNHEY and CDR2 SVGEGT. V was cut by 2 bases and J by 3 bases, with 10 bases left in between.